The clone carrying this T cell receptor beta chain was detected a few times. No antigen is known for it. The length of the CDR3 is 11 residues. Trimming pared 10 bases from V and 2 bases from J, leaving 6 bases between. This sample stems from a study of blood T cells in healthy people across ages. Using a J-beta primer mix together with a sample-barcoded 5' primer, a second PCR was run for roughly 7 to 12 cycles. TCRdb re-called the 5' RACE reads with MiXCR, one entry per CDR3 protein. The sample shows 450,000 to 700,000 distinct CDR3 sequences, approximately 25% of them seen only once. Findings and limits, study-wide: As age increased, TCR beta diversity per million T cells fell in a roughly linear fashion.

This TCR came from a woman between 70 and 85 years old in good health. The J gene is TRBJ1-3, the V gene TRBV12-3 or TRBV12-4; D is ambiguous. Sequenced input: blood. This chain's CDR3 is CATGTGNTIYF. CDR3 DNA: TGTGCCACCGGGACTGGAAACACCATATATTTT.